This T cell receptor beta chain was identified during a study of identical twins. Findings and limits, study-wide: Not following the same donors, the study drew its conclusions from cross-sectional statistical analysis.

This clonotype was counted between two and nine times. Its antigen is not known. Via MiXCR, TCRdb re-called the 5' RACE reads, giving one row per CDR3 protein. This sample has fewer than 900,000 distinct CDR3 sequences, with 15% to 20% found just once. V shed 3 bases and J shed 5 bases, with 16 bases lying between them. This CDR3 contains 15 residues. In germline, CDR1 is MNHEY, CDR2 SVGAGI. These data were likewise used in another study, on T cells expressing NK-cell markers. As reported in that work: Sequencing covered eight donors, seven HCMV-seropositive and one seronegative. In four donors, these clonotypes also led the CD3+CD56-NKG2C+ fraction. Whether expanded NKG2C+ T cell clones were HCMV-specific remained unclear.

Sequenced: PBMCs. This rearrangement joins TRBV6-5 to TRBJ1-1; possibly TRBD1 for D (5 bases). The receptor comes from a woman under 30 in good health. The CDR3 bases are TGTGCCAGCAGTTATTACGGGCCAGGGAGGACTGAAGCTTTCTTT. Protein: CASSYYGPGRTEAFF.